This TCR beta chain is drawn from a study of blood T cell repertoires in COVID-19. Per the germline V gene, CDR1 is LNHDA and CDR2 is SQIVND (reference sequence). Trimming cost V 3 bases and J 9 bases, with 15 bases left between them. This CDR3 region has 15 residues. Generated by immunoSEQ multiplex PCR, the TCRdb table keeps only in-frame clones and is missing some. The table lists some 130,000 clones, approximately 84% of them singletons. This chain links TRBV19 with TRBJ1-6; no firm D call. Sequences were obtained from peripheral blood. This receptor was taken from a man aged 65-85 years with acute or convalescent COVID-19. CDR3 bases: TGTGCCAGTAGTATTGGTCGGCCTCGGGGTTCACCCCTCCACTTT. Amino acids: CASSIGRPRGSPLHF.